The clone carrying this TCR beta chain appeared a few times. Its antigen is unknown. This entry belongs to a study of cytomegalovirus exposure and HLA in healthy donors. General study results and limits: Across HLA loci, a later analysis found differing TCR association rates, with DRB1 most and HLA-C fewest. It is likely that the observed cluster of highly shared sequence variants was a sequencing artifact. Data from an earlier analysis indicated that most TCR beta V segments were productive either about 90% or about 30% of the time.

60 Vbeta and 13 Jbeta primers were used in PCR. As originally analysed: Roughly 10 million shared chains were among tens of millions of unique TCR beta chains counted in a later analysis. The assay was immunoSEQ multiplex PCR, and TCRdb's table has in-frame clones only and misses some. The V and J calls and clone size are taken from that table; D and trimming were inferred from the DNA. Of 95,000 to 100,000 clones detected, 75% appear once; the ten largest clones hold less than 11%. The sequenced sample was PBMCs. The source is a man in his fifties or sixties in good health and CMV-seronegative.

This chain's CDR3 is CASSVLSTSTDTQYF. Here the CDR3 DNA reads TGTGCCAGCAGTGTCCTGTCGACTAGCACAGATACGCAGTATTTT. This chain joins TRBV2 and TRBJ2-3; the D is unclear. The CDR3 spans 15 residues. Between the trimmed V and J ends, which lost 4 bases and 0 bases, there was a span of 11 bases. Germline CDR1 SNHLY, CDR2 FYNNEI.